The rows below give T cell receptor beta chains drawn from one sample of a study of blood T cell repertoires in COVID-19. Repertoires were generated with immunoSEQ multiplex PCR, while TCRdb's copy carries only in-frame clones and drops some. Of 210,000 or so clones listed, around 84% are singletons. The sample taken for sequencing was peripheral blood. The receptors were sampled from a human donor in a cohort sampled during active COVID-19. CDR3s leave out the opening cysteine and the closing phenylalanine or tryptophan.

>TRBV14
ASSQDRWRRGGLTGELF
>TRBV11-3
ASSPGGSGGYTGELF
>TRBV5-1
ASSPTGDGTGANVLT
>TRBV2
ASRGPGLAGGAWYEQF
>TRBV7-8
ASSLGQGDTEAF
>TRBV27
ASSFTSTGSETQY
>TRBV7-9
ASSLRGGNTIY
>TRBV13
ASSPSWAGGTQY
>TRBV5-1
ASGGVREETQY
>TRBV3-1/TRBV3-2
ASSQRQGLNTGELF
>TRBV24-1
ATSDFRQGRETQY
>TRBV5-1
ASSLAGTGLLNEQF
>TRBV6-2/TRBV6-3
ASSLSGGAIGELF
>TRBV5-1
ASSTPGQVSYNEQF
>TRBV5-1
ASSLNTGQPQH
>TRBV6-6
ASSTRGGTGNEQF
>TRBV7-6
ASSVSGGAAETQY
>TRBV18
ASSRYGGGYGYT
>TRBV4-1
ASSQDPGQQRAEAF
>TRBV19
ASSILAGGEETQY
>TRBV28
ASSTPTGGYGNQPQH
>TRBV19
ASSIGEISYNEQF
>TRBV5-1
ASSYNRGQGEAF
>TRBV3-1/TRBV3-2
ASSRVAGNADTQY
>TRBV11-2
ASSFWSDSPLH
>TRBV7-6
ASSLVSGERTEAF
>TRBV2
ASRDRGGGANVLT
>TRBV7-2
ASSLAGGEFQETQY
>TRBV5-1
ASSLYRDTRYNEQF
>TRBV7-9
ASSLESYQPQH
>TRBV4-2
ASSLFSSEISQKYIQY
>TRBV28
ASSPSTGRNTEAF
>TRBV5-1
ASSPKGLAGDNEQF
>TRBV18
ASSKDRSSSYEQY
>TRBV28
ASSFGTQTQY
>TRBV28
ATTGTGASYEQY
>TRBV13
ASSLGSSRVGQPQH
>TRBV12-3/TRBV12-4
ASSSGQVYGYT
>TRBV6-5
ASSPPPGGNQPQH
>TRBV29-1
SVTGPVGYLTEAF
>TRBV2
ARSTGGTNIQY
>TRBV6-5
ASSDRAVAQPQH
>TRBV15
ATEDRENTEAF
>TRBV5-3
ARSLGQGAYIQY
>TRBV6-1
ASSDWQGGDQPQH
>TRBV3-1/TRBV3-2
ASSQAGVVGYT
>TRBV7-2
ASSLSFAGYTEAF
>TRBV10-3
AISDPGLEQF
>TRBV18
ASSPPRRGRHNEQF
>TRBV18
ASSPDGLTGPTDTQY
>TRBV5-6
ASIPWRQTSGSRNEQF
>TRBV2
ASAGLAEHYEQY
>TRBV6-4
ASSAGTHYGYT
>TRBV5-5
ASSLDGTGLWEQF
>TRBV7-9
ASSPGETQY
>TRBV27
ASSSSRDYQPQH